This is a list of T cell receptor beta chains from one sample in a study of OX40 agonist ivuxolimab in advanced cancers. Only in-frame clones appear in the TCRdb table, and some are missing; sequencing was by immunoSEQ multiplex PCR. The table includes 15,000 to 20,000 clones, nearly 85% detected once. Sequencing was performed on CD4+ or CD8+ T cells sorted from blood, taken in a trial of the OX40 agonist ivuxolimab. The origin of the receptors is an adult with an advanced solid tumor such as melanoma, head and neck, liver or kidney cancer. Both conserved end residues are part of each CDR3. The D gene is left open where the match is weak. Rows may omit the clone size; those that give it use once, few, many or a size class.

-	TRBV7-6	TRBD2	TRBJ2-7	CASSSGLAGVWEQYF	TGTGCCAGCAGCTCGGGACTAGCGGGAGTTTGGGAGCAGTACTTC
-	TRBV7-8	-	TRBJ2-3	CASSPDSGGTDTQYF	TGTGCCAGCAGTCCAGACAGCGGAGGCACAGATACGCAGTATTTT
-	TRBV6-5	-	TRBJ1-1	CASSYSARGAVAEAFF	TGTGCCAGCAGTTACTCGGCTCGGGGGGCGGTAGCTGAAGCTTTCTTT
once	TRBV11-2	-	TRBJ1-2	CASSADGTNYGYTF	TGTGCCAGCAGCGCTGACGGGACTAACTATGGCTACACCTTC
-	TRBV19	TRBD1	TRBJ2-2	CASTKYGTGVDTGELFF	TGTGCCAGTACCAAATACGGGACAGGGGTCGACACCGGGGAGCTGTTTTTT
-	TRBV10-3	-	TRBJ2-1	CAISGRGNEQFF	TGTGCCATCAGTGGCAGGGGAAATGAGCAGTTCTTC
-	TRBV15	-	TRBJ1-1	CATSRDQERWEAFF	TGTGCCACCAGCAGAGATCAGGAACGTTGGGAAGCTTTCTTT
few	TRBV6-1	-	TRBJ2-2	CASRTVGLDTGELFF	TGTGCCAGCAGGACGGTGGGCCTCGACACCGGGGAGCTGTTTTTT
-	TRBV29-1	TRBD1	TRBJ2-5	CSARDRGYQETQYF	TGCAGCGCCCGGGACAGGGGCTACCAAGAGACCCAGTACTTC
-	TRBV6-1	TRBD1	TRBJ2-3	CASSPTGQGIDTQYF	TGTGCCAGCAGCCCTACGGGACAGGGGATAGATACGCAGTATTTT
-	TRBV5-4	-	TRBJ1-1	CASSLEGPMNTEAFF	TGTGCCAGCAGCTTGGAGGGCCCCATGAACACTGAAGCTTTCTTT
-	TRBV19	TRBD1	TRBJ1-2	CASSTGQGAGLRTF	TGTGCCAGTAGTACCGGACAGGGGGCAGGCTTAAGGACCTTC
once	TRBV5-1	TRBD2	TRBJ2-5	CASSSVASGGNQETQYF	TGCGCCAGCAGCTCGGTCGCGTCGGGGGGTAACCAAGAGACCCAGTACTTC
-	TRBV2	-	TRBJ1-1	CASSELGTRRDEAFF	TGTGCCAGCAGTGAACTTGGGACGCGGAGGGACGAAGCTTTCTTT